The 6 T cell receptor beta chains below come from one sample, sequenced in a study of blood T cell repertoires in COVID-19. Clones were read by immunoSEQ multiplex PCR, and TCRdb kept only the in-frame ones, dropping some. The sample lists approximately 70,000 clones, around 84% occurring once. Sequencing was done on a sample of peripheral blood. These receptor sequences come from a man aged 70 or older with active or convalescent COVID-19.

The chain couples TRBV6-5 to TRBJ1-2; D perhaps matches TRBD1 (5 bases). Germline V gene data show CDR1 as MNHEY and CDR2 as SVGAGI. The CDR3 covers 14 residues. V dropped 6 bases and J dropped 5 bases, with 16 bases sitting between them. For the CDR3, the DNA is TGTGCCAGCAGCTTAGACAGCTTCGGTTATGGCTACACCTTC. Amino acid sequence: CASSLDSFGYGYTF.

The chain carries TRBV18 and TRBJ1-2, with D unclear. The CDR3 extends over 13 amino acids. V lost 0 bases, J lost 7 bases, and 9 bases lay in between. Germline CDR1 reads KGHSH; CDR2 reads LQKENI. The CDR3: CASSPPGVIGYTF. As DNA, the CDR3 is TGTGCCAGCTCACCACCCGGAGTTATTGGCTACACCTTC.

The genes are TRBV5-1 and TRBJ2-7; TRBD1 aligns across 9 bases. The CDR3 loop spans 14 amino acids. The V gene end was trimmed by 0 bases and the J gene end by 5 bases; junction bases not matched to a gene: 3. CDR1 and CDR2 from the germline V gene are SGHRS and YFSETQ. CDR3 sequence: CASSLEQGANEQYF. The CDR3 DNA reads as TGCGCCAGCAGCTTGGAACAGGGGGCAAACGAGCAGTACTTC.

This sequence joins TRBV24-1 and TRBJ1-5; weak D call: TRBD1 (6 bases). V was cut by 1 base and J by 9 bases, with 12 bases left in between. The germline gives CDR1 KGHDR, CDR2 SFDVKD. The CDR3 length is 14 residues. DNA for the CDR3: TGTGCCACCAGTGATTTACAGGGTGATGGGCCCCAGCATTTT. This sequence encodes CATSDLQGDGPQHF.

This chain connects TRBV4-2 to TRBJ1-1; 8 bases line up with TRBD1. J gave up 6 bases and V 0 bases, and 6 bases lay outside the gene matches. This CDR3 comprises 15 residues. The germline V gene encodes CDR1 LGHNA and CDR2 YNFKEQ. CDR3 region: CASSQDVDRDAEAFF. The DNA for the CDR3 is TGTGCCAGCAGCCAAGACGTGGACAGGGACGCTGAAGCTTTCTTT.

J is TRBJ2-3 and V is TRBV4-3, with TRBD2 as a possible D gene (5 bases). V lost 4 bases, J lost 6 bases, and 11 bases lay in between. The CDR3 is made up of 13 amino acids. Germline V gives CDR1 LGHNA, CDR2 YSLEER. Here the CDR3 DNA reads TGCGCCAGCAGCCCGACTAAGGCGGATACGCAGTATTTT. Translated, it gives CASSPTKADTQYF.